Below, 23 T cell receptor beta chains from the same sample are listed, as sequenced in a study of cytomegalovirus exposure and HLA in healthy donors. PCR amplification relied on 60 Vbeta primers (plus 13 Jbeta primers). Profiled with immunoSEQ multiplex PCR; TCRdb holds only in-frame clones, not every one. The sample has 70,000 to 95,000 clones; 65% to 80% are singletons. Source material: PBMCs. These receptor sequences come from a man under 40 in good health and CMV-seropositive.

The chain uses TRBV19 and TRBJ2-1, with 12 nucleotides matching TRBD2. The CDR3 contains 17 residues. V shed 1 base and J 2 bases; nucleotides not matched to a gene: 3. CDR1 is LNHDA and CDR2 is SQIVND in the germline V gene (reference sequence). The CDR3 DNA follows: TGTGCCAGTAGTATAGGGCTAGCGGGGGGGCCCTACAATGAGCAGTTCTTC. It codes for CASSIGLAGGPYNEQFF.

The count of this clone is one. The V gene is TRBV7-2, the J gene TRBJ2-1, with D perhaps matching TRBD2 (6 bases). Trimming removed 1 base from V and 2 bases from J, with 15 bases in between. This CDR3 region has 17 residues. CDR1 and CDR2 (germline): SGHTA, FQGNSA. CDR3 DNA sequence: TGTGCCAGCAGCTTAGGTGGTGCACTAGCAACCTACAATGAGCAGTTCTTC. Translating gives CASSLGGALATYNEQFF.

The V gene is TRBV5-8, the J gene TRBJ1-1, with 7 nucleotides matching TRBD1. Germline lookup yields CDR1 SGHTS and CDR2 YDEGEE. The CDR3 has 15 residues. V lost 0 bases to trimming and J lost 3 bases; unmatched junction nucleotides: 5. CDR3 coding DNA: TGTGCCAGCAGCTTGGGGCAGGGGGGCGACACTGAAGCTTTCTTT. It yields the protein CASSLGQGGDTEAFF.

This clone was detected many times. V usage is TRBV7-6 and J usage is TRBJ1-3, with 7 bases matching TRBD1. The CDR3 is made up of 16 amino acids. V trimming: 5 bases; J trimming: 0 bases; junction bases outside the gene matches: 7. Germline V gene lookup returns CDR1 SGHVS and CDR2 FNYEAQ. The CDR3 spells CASSKGTAISGNTIYF. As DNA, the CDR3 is TGTGCCAGCAGCAAAGGGACAGCAATCTCTGGAAACACCATATATTTT.

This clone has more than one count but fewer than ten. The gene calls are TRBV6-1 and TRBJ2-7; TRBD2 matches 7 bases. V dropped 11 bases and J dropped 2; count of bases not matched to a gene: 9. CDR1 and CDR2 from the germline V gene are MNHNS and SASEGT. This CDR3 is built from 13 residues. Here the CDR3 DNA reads TGTGCCGCCCTGGGGACTAATCCCTACGAGCAGTACTTC. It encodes CAALGTNPYEQYF.

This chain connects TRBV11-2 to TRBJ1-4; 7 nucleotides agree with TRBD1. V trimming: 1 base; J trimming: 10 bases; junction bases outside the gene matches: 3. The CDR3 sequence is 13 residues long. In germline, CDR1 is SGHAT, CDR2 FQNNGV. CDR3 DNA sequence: TGTGCCAGCAGCTTAGGGGGGACAGCAAAACTGTTTTTT. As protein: CASSLGGTAKLFF.

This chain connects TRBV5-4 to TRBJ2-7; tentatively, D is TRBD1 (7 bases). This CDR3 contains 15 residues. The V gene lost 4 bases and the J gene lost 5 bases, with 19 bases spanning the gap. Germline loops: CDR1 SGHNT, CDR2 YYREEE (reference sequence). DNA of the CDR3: TGTGCCAGCAGCCCGGGGGACAGCCCAAGCAACGAGCAGTACTTC. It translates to CASSPGDSPSNEQYF.

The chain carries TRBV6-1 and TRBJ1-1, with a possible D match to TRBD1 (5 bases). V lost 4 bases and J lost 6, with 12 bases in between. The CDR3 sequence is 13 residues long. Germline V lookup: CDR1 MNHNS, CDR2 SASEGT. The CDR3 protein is CASSGTGIAEAFF. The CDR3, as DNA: TGTGCCAGCAGTGGCACAGGAATCGCTGAAGCTTTCTTT.

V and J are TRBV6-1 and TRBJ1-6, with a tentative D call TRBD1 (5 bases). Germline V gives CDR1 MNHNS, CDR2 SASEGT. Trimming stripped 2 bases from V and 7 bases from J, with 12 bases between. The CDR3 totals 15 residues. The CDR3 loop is CASSEIGGTNSPLHF. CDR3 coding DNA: TGTGCCAGCAGTGAAATCGGGGGAACGAATTCACCCCTCCACTTT.

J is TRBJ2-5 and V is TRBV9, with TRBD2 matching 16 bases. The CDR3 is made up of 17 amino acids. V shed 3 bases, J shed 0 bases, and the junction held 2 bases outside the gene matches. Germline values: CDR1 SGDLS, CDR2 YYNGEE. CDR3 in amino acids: CASSGGLAGGYQETQYF. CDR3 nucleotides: TGTGCCAGCAGCGGGGGACTAGCGGGGGGGTACCAAGAGACCCAGTACTTC.

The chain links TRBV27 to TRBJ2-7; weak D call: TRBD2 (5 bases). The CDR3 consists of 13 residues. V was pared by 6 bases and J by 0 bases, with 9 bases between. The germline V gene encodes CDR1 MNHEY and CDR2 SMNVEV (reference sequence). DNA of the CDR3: TGTGCCAGCAGAGGGAGCTACTCCTACGAGCAGTACTTC. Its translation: CASRGSYSYEQYF.

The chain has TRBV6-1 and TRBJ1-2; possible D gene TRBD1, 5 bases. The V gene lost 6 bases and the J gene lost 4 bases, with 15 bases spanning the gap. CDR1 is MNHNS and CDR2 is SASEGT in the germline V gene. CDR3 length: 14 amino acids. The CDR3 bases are TGTGCCAGCAGCAGGAAGACAGCGAGCTATGGCTACACCTTC. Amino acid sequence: CASSRKTASYGYTF.

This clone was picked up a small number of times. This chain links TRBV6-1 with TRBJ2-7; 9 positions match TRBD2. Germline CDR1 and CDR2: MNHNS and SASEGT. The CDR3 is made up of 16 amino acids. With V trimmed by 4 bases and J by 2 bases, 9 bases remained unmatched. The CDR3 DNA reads TGTGCCAGCAGTGCTACAGAGGCGGGGGGGCCCTACGAGCAGTACTTC. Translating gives CASSATEAGGPYEQYF.

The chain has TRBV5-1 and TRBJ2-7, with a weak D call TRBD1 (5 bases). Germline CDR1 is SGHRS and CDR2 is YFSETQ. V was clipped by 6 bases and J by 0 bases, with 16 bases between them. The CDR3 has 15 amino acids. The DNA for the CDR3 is TGCGCCAGCAACATGGGGCAGGGAAGCTCCTACGAGCAGTACTTC. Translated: CASNMGQGSSYEQYF. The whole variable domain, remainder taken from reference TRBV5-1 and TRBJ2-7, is KAGVTQTPRYLIKTRGQQVTLSCSPISGHRSVSWYQQTPGQGLQFLFEYFSETQRNKGNFPGRFSGRQFSNSRSEMNVSTLELGDSALYLCASNMGQGSSYEQYFGPGTRLTVT.

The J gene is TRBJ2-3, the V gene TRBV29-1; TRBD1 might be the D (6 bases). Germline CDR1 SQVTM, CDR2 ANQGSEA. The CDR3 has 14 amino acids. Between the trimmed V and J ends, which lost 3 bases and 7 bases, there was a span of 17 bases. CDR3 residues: CSVEAEGVFHTQYF. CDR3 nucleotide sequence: TGCAGCGTTGAGGCCGAGGGGGTCTTCCATACGCAGTATTTT.

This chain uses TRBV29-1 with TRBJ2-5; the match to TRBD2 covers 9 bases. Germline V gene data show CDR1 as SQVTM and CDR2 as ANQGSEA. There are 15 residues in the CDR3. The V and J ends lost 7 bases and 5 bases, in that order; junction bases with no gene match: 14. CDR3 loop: CSAAKGAGGPETQYF. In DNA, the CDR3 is TGCAGCGCCGCCAAGGGGGCGGGGGGGCCTGAGACCCAGTACTTC.

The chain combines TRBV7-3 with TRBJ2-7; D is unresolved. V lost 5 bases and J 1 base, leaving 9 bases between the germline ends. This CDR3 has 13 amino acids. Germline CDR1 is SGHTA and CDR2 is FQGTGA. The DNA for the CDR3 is TGTGCCAGCAGCACCGCGGTATCCTACGAGCAGTACTTC. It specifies CASSTAVSYEQYF.

CDR3 loop: CASSDRTGRVPDTEAFF. DNA for the CDR3: TGTGCCAGCAGTGATCGGACAGGGAGGGTACCTGACACTGAAGCTTTCTTT. The rearrangement links TRBV27 to TRBJ1-1, with TRBD1 identical over 8 bases. The CDR3 extends over 17 amino acids. The trim removed 5 bases at V and 3 bases at J, leaving 14 bases unmatched. CDR1 MNHEY and CDR2 SMNVEV come from the germline V gene (reference sequence).

The CDR3 region is CASSPWEAPRGEKLFF. Written as DNA, the CDR3 is TGTGCCAGCAGTCCCTGGGAGGCACCTCGGGGTGAAAAACTGTTTTTT. The gene calls are TRBV7-2 and TRBJ1-4, with unresolved D. The CDR3 totals 16 residues. V gave up 6 bases and J gave up 7 bases, with 21 bases separating them. CDR1 SGHTA and CDR2 FQGNSA come from the germline V gene. The variable domain in full, with the rest retrieved from reference TRBV7-2 and TRBJ1-4, is GAGVSQSPSNKVTEKGKDVELRCDPISGHTALYWYRQSLGQGLEFLIYFQGNSAPDKSGLPSDRFSAERTGGSVSTLTIQRTQQEDSAVYLCASSPWEAPRGEKLFFGSGTQLSVL.

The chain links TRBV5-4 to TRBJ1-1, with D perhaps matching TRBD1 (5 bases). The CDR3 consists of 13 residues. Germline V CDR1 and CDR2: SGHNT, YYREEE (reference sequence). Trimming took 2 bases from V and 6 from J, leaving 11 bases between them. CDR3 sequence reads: CASSLQTEAEAFF. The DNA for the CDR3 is TGTGCCAGCAGCTTACAGACAGAGGCTGAAGCTTTCTTT. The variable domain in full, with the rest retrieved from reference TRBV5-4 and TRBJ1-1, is ETGVTQSPTHLIKTRGQQVTLRCSSQSGHNTVSWYQQALGQGPQFIFQYYREEENGRGNFPPRFSGLQFPNYSSELNVNALELDDSALYLCASSLQTEAEAFFGQGTRLTVV.

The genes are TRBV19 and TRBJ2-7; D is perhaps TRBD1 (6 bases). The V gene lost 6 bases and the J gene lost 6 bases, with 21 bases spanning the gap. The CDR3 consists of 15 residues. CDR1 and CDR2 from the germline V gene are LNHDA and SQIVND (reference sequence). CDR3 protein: CASSHGVGAPGEQYF. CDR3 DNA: TGTGCCAGTAGCCACGGGGTGGGGGCTCCCGGCGAGCAGTACTTC.

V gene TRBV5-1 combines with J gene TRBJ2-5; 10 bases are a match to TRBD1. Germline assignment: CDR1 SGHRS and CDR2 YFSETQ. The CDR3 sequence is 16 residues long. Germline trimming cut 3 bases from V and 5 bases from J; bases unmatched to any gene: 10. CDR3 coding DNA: TGCGCCAGCAGCTGGGCGGGACAGGGGTCGGGGGAGACCCAGTACTTC. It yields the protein CASSWAGQGSGETQYF.

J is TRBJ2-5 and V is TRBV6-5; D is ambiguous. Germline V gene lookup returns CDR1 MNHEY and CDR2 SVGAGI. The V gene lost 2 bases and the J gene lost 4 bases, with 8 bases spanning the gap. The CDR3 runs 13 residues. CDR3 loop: CASSYLRRETQYF. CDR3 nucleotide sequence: TGTGCCAGCAGTTACCTCAGGCGAGAGACCCAGTACTTC.